One and the same sample provided the 21 T cell receptor beta chains below, sequenced in a study of T cells in Graves' hyperthyroidism and ophthalmopathy (dated by TCRdb to between 2019 and 2020). Libraries were constructed by multiplex PCR. The sequencer listed for this sample is Illumina HiSeq 2000. The TCR beta CDR3 regions were amplified from RNA transcripts. For the first round of RT-PCR on the TCR CDR3, the HTBI primer set was used together with the Qiagen OneStep RT-PCR kit. TCRdb passed the public sequencing reads through fastp at Q25 and MiXCR, retaining productive beta sequences. Identical CDR3 proteins give one entry, which carries the most common genes and DNA. The sample table contains approximately 330,000 distinct CDR3 sequences; only one count was recorded for 15% to 20% of them. The ten largest clones add up to under 55% of the sample. The specimen was blood. The source of these receptors is a woman between 50 and 59 years old with Graves' hyperthyroidism.

This clonotype has ten or more counts. The rearrangement uses TRBV5-1 and TRBJ2-5; 9 bases agree with TRBD1. J gave up 5 bases and V 5 bases, and 10 bases lay outside the gene matches. The CDR3 is made up of 15 amino acids. Germline loops: CDR1 SGHRS, CDR2 YFSETQ. CDR3 residues: CASRSTTGGWETQYF. Here the CDR3 DNA reads TGCGCCAGCAGATCTACCACAGGGGGCTGGGAGACCCAGTACTTC.

This clonotype was detected many times. V usage is TRBV12-3 or TRBV12-4 and J usage is TRBJ1-1, with D perhaps matching TRBD1 (5 bases). V shed 9 bases and J shed 4 bases, with 9 bases lying between them. The CDR3 consists of 11 residues. CDR3 sequence (DNA): TGTGCCAGTTCAGGGTTCACTGAAGCTTTCTTT. Translated: CASSGFTEAFF.

This clonotype appeared a few times. This chain uses TRBV5-6 with TRBJ1-5; a weak D match, TRBD1 (6 bases). The CDR3 covers 14 residues. Germline V gene data show CDR1 as SGHDT and CDR2 as YYEEEE. V was trimmed by 4 bases and J by 6 bases, leaving 14 bases between them. The DNA of the CDR3 is TGTGCCAGCAGCGTCACAGGGAGGTTTCAGCCCCAGCATTTT. It yields the protein CASSVTGRFQPQHF.

This clonotype was detected a few times. The V gene is TRBV13, the J gene TRBJ1-5; 8 bases are a match to TRBD1. Trimming removed 4 bases from V and 3 bases from J; junction bases left unmatched: 5. The CDR3 is made up of 15 amino acids. CDR1 PRHDT and CDR2 FYEKMQ come from the germline V gene (reference sequence). The CDR3 here is CASSSGQGFNQPQHF. The CDR3 DNA is TGTGCCAGCAGCTCCGGACAGGGATTCAATCAGCCCCAGCATTTT.

This clonotype was found many times. J is TRBJ1-1 and V is TRBV30; 9 bases are a match to TRBD1. CDR3 length: 12 residues. Germline CDR1 is GTSNPN and CDR2 is SVGIG (reference sequence). The trim removed 4 bases at V and 11 bases at J, leaving 8 bases unmatched. The DNA for the CDR3 is TGTGCCTGGATCGGGACAGGGCACGTGGCTTTCTTT. This encodes CAWIGTGHVAFF.

The chain is built from TRBV9 and TRBJ1-6, with TRBD1 matching 7 bases. Trimming removed 3 bases from V and 5 bases from J; junction bases left unmatched: 11. This CDR3 has 17 residues. CDR1 and CDR2 from the germline V gene are SGDLS and YYNGEE. The CDR3 spells CASSAGTDSTHNSPLHF. DNA of the CDR3: TGTGCCAGCAGCGCCGGGACAGATTCGACCCATAATTCACCCCTCCACTTT. Full variable domain (remainder filled in from reference TRBV9 and TRBJ1-6): DSGVTQTPKHLITATGQRVTLRCSPRSGDLSVYWYQQSLDQGLQFLIQYYNGEERAKGNILERFSAQQFPDLHSELNLSSLELGDSALYFCASSAGTDSTHNSPLHFGNGTRLTVT.

This clonotype was detected a few times. The gene calls are TRBV28 and TRBJ1-6, with a tentative D call TRBD1 (5 bases). The CDR3 has 15 amino acids. From germline, CDR1 is MDHEN and CDR2 SYDVKM. V dropped 2 bases and J dropped 7 bases, with 12 bases sitting between them. CDR3 sequence reads: CASSLGGARNSPLHF. The CDR3 bases are TGTGCCAGCAGTTTAGGGGGTGCGCGGAATTCACCCCTCCACTTT.

This clonotype was seen only a few times. This sequence joins TRBV20-1 and TRBJ2-5, with 12 nucleotides matching TRBD2. Germline CDR1 is DFQATT and CDR2 is SNEGSKA (reference sequence). The CDR3 contains 16 residues. Unmatched junction bases numbered 7, after V lost 2 bases and J lost 3 bases. The CDR3 loop is CSARTSGGRGKETQYF. DNA of the CDR3: TGCAGTGCTAGAACTAGCGGGGGGAGAGGAAAAGAGACCCAGTACTTC.

This clonotype was seen once. The chain has TRBV4-1 and TRBJ2-5; the D gene is possibly TRBD1 (7 bases). The V and J ends lost 4 bases and 5 bases respectively, with 26 bases between them. Germline CDR1 and CDR2: MGHRA and YSYEKL. The CDR3 extends over 18 amino acids. The CDR3 sequence: CASSPLGTGEVGIETQYF. The CDR3 coding sequence is TGCGCCAGCAGCCCGCTCGGTACAGGGGAGGTTGGTATTGAGACCCAGTACTTC.

This clonotype was seen a handful of times. The V and J genes are TRBV5-1 and TRBJ1-2; D unclear. V was cut by 4 bases and J by 7 bases, with 14 bases left in between. Germline loops: CDR1 SGHRS, CDR2 YFSETQ. This CDR3 is built from 13 residues. In DNA, the CDR3 is TGCGCCAGCAGCCTGGCGGAATCTTTTGGCTACACCTTC. Protein: CASSLAESFGYTF. The full variable domain, in which reference TRBV5-1 and TRBJ1-2 provide the parts outside the CDR3, is KAGVTQTPRYLIKTRGQQVTLSCSPISGHRSVSWYQQTPGQGLQFLFEYFSETQRNKGNFPGRFSGRQFSNSRSEMNVSTLELGDSALYLCASSLAESFGYTFGSGTRLTVV.

This clonotype came up a few times. In DNA, the CDR3 is TGCAGTGCTACAAGGACTAGCGGCACAGATACGCAGTATTTT. It is translated as CSATRTSGTDTQYF. The V and J genes are TRBV20-1 and TRBJ2-3; 9 bases match TRBD2. This CDR3 is built from 14 residues. From germline, CDR1 is DFQATT and CDR2 SNEGSKA (reference sequence). V dropped 4 bases and J dropped 1; count of bases not matched to a gene: 3.

A few counts support this clonotype. The chain joins TRBV5-1 to TRBJ1-4; possibly TRBD1 for D (6 bases). Trimming took off 4 bases at V and 4 bases at J, with 11 bases between the two ends. Germline values: CDR1 SGHRS, CDR2 YFSETQ. The CDR3 runs to 14 residues. The CDR3 DNA follows: TGCGCCAGCAGCCCGGGGACAAGTAATGAAAAACTGTTTTTT. The encoded protein is CASSPGTSNEKLFF.

This clonotype occurred many times. The J gene is TRBJ1-2, the V gene TRBV6-5; 8 bases are shared with TRBD1. The J segment lost 4 bases and the V segment lost 2 bases, leaving 9 bases of the junction unmatched. This CDR3 comprises 16 residues. Germline CDR1 MNHEY, CDR2 SVGAGI. CDR3 loop: CASSYLDGQGRYGYTF. CDR3 sequence (DNA): TGTGCCAGCAGTTACCTAGACGGACAGGGCCGCTATGGCTACACCTTC.

V is TRBV12-3 or TRBV12-4 and J is TRBJ1-1; 7 positions match TRBD1. The CDR3 runs to 15 residues. J was trimmed by 6 bases and V by 8 bases; bases with no gene match: 15. The CDR3 sequence: CASALGGQWVPEAFF. The CDR3 nucleotides are TGTGCCAGCGCCTTGGGGGGACAGTGGGTTCCTGAAGCTTTCTTT.

Only a few counts were recorded for this clonotype. This sequence joins TRBV28 and TRBJ2-5, with D uncertain. CDR1 and CDR2 from the germline V gene are MDHEN and SYDVKM. CDR3 size: 14 residues. Trimming pared 6 bases from V and 5 bases from J, leaving 16 bases between. The CDR3 DNA follows: TGTGCCAGCAGGGTCGGGTATCAGAGCGAGACCCAGTACTTC. This codes for CASRVGYQSETQYF. Looking up the rest from reference TRBV28 and TRBJ2-5 gives the full variable domain: DVKVTQSSRYLVKRTGEKVFLECVQDMDHENMFWYRQDPGLGLRLIYFSYDVKMKEKGDIPEGYSVSREKKERFSLILESASTNQTSMYLCASRVGYQSETQYFGPGTRLLVL.

This clonotype has just a few counts. The chain combines TRBV29-1 with TRBJ2-2; no clear D. V was clipped by 4 bases and J by 2 bases, with 5 bases between them. The CDR3 has 12 amino acids. Germline V CDR1 and CDR2: SQVTM, ANQGSEA. The DNA for the CDR3 is TGCAGCGTTGTCAGAAACACCGGGGAGCTGTTTTTT. It yields the protein CSVVRNTGELFF.

This clonotype has more than one count but fewer than ten. The rearrangement joins TRBV19 to TRBJ2-5, with a weak D call TRBD1 (6 bases). Germline V lookup: CDR1 LNHDA, CDR2 SQIVND (reference sequence). The length of the CDR3 is 15 residues. V was clipped by 0 bases and J by 1 base, with 9 bases between them. CDR3 region: CASSIDQGLQETQYF. The CDR3 nucleotides are TGTGCCAGTAGTATAGATCAGGGGCTCCAAGAGACCCAGTACTTC.

This clonotype was picked up a small number of times. This chain joins TRBV7-9 and TRBJ2-7; the D gene is possibly TRBD2 (6 bases). In germline, CDR1 is SEHNR, CDR2 FQNEAQ (reference sequence). This CDR3 region has 12 residues. V was trimmed by 3 bases and J by 6 bases, leaving 9 bases between them. CDR3 in amino acids: CASSFGTGEQYF. For the CDR3, the DNA is TGTGCCAGCAGCTTCGGGACTGGCGAGCAGTACTTC.

As regards this clonotype: This may be a read error: a much more frequent sequence differs by one nucleotide. CDR3 nucleotides: TGTGCCAGCCTGAGTGAGGCGTTTGAGACCCAGTACTTC. This codes for CASLSEAFETQYF. The chain links TRBV2 to TRBJ2-5; no clear D gene. V was shortened by 8 bases and J by 5 bases, with 15 bases between the two germline ends. Germline values: CDR1 SNHLY, CDR2 FYNNEI. This CDR3 is built from 13 residues.

The rearrangement joins TRBV20-1 to TRBJ1-1, with a weak D call TRBD1 (5 bases). Germline CDR1 and CDR2: DFQATT and SNEGSKA (reference sequence). The CDR3 is made up of 16 amino acids. The V gene lost 8 bases and the J gene lost 3 bases, with 25 bases spanning the gap. CDR3 bases: TGCAGTTCCGCCGCGCGGCTAAAAGGGACGGACACTGAAGCTTTCTTT. Encoded protein: CSSAARLKGTDTEAFF.

At least ten counts were recorded for this clonotype. The V call is TRBV27, the J call TRBJ2-7; weak D call: TRBD2 (5 bases). Trimming stripped 5 bases from V and 2 bases from J, with 13 bases between. CDR3 size: 14 residues. In germline, CDR1 is MNHEY, CDR2 SMNVEV (reference sequence). In DNA form, the CDR3 reads TGTGCCAGCAGTACTGCTCGGGGTGCCTACGAGCAGTACTTC. This codes for CASSTARGAYEQYF.